Listed below are T cell receptor beta chains from one sample, sequenced in a study of breast tumors, draining lymph nodes, adjacent tissues. TCRdb redid the calling of the multiplex PCR reads with MiXCR, one entry per CDR3 protein. Seen here are roughly 110,000 distinct CDR3 sequences, less than 40% observed once, and the top ten hold 4.5% to 7%. Source material: axillary lymph node tissue. The receptors here all came from a female donor with breast cancer. Some clones in this sample may be carry-over from other donors' samples. Each CDR3 is given with its conserved first and last residue. The order of the fields is D gene, clone size, V gene, J gene, CDR3 protein, CDR3 DNA. A D gene is named only where the DNA matches it firmly. The size of a clone is reported for some rows only, either as once, few or many, or as a class for expanded clones.

D: TRBD1
size: many
V: TRBV15
J: TRBJ1-1
CDR3: CATSSYRGKNTEAFF
DNA: TGTGCCACCAGCAGTTACAGGGGGAAGAACACTGAAGCTTTCTTT

D: TRBD2
size: many
V: TRBV6-2/TRBV6-3
J: TRBJ2-1
CDR3: CASSRLAGGFDEQFF
DNA: TGTGCCAGCAGTCGACTAGCGGGGGGTTTCGATGAGCAGTTCTTC

D: TRBD1
size: once
V: TRBV4-1
J: TRBJ1-6
CDR3: CASSQGQFFSPLHF
DNA: TGCGCCAGCAGCCAGGGACAGTTTTTTTCACCCCTCCACTTT

D: .
size: .
V: TRBV9
J: TRBJ1-3
CDR3: CASSVGGRAVYF
DNA: TGTGCCAGCAGCGTAGGCGGGAGGGCCGTATATTTT

D: TRBD1
size: many
V: TRBV5-1
J: TRBJ2-3
CDR3: CASSEGATDTQYF
DNA: TGCGCCAGCAGCGAGGGGGCCACAGATACGCAGTATTTT

D: TRBD1
size: .
V: TRBV7-9
J: TRBJ1-2
CDR3: CASSQGTGTGYGSPF
DNA: TGCGCCAGCAGCCAAGGCACCGGGACAGGGTATGGCTCCCCCTTC

D: .
size: many
V: TRBV2
J: TRBJ2-7
CDR3: CASSEKSYEQYF
DNA: TGTGCCAGCAGTGAAAAAAGTTACGAGCAGTACTTC

D: TRBD1
size: .
V: TRBV20-1
J: TRBJ1-4
CDR3: CSARPWDRGNEKLFF
DNA: TGCAGTGCTAGACCGTGGGACAGGGGGAACGAAAAACTGTTTTTT

D: .
size: many
V: TRBV6-1
J: TRBJ2-2
CDR3: CASRPGLRTGELFF
DNA: TGTGCCAGCAGGCCTGGCCTGAGAACCGGGGAGCTGTTTTTT

D: .
size: many
V: TRBV3-1
J: TRBJ2-5
CDR3: CASSQRGVWVRETQYF
DNA: TGTGCCAGCAGCCAACGAGGGGTATGGGTGAGAGAGACCCAGTACTTC

D: .
size: many
V: TRBV7-3
J: TRBJ2-5
CDR3: CASSLYGQIQETQYF
DNA: TGTGCCAGCAGCTTATACGGACAGATCCAAGAGACCCAGTACTTC

D: .
size: many
V: TRBV7-3
J: TRBJ2-4
CDR3: CASSLMPPSGGRTQLLAKNIQYF
DNA: TGTGCCAGCAGCTTAATGCCCCCATCAGGGGGGCGCACTCAGTTGCTAGCCAAAAACATTCAGTACTTC

D: .
size: .
V: TRBV3-1
J: TRBJ1-1
CDR3: CASSPSPQGTEAFF
DNA: TGTGCCAGCAGCCCCAGCCCTCAGGGGACTGAAGCTTTCTTT

D: TRBD2
size: .
V: TRBV4-1
J: TRBJ2-3
CDR3: CASSQAGGPDTQYF
DNA: TGCGCCAGCAGCCAGGCGGGGGGTCCAGATACGCAGTATTTT

D: TRBD2
size: .
V: TRBV10-3
J: TRBJ2-7
CDR3: CAISDSGLAEGGTAQYF
DNA: TGTGCCATCAGTGACTCCGGACTAGCGGAGGGGGGTACCGCGCAGTACTTC

D: .
size: many
V: TRBV20-1
J: TRBJ2-7
CDR3: CSARPLNTSSYEQYF
DNA: TGCAGTGCTAGGCCTTTAAATACCAGCTCCTACGAGCAGTACTTC

D: TRBD2
size: many
V: TRBV7-9
J: TRBJ2-2
CDR3: CASTSWTSSNTGELFF
DNA: TGTGCCAGCACCTCGTGGACTAGCTCGAACACCGGGGAGCTGTTTTTT

D: .
size: .
V: TRBV12-5
J: TRBJ1-1
CDR3: CASGPTGQGNTEAFF
DNA: TGTGCTAGTGGCCCGACGGGGCAGGGAAACACTGAAGCTTTCTTT

D: .
size: many
V: TRBV18
J: TRBJ2-1
CDR3: CASSPLGGGVNNEQFF
DNA: TGTGCCAGCTCACCACTCGGGGGAGGAGTTAACAATGAGCAGTTCTTC

D: .
size: .
V: TRBV20-1
J: TRBJ1-3
CDR3: CSARATGTSGNTIYF
DNA: TGCAGTGCTAGAGCAACAGGTACCTCTGGAAACACCATATATTTT

D: .
size: many
V: TRBV9
J: TRBJ2-1
CDR3: CASSVPSNGTNLYNEQFF
DNA: TGTGCCAGCAGCGTTCCCTCCAACGGGACCAACCTTTACAATGAGCAGTTCTTC

D: TRBD2
size: many
V: TRBV5-1
J: TRBJ2-3
CDR3: CASSLGLAGGPQDTQYF
DNA: TGCGCCAGCAGCTTGGGGCTAGCGGGAGGGCCACAAGATACGCAGTATTTT

D: .
size: .
V: TRBV2
J: TRBJ1-4
CDR3: CASSEGRQGEKLFF
DNA: TGTGCCAGCAGTGAAGGTCGGCAGGGAGAAAAACTGTTTTTT

D: TRBD1
size: .
V: TRBV7-6
J: TRBJ1-6
CDR3: CASSLAQGNSPLHF
DNA: TGTGCCAGCAGCTTAGCACAGGGGAATTCACCCCTCCACTTT

D: TRBD1
size: .
V: TRBV6-5
J: TRBJ1-2
CDR3: CAGSPPDRQGRYGYTF
DNA: TGTGCCGGCAGTCCCCCGGACAGACAGGGGCGCTATGGCTACACCTTC

D: .
size: .
V: TRBV15
J: TRBJ2-5
CDR3: CATSTRTGEETQYF
DNA: TGTGCCACCAGCACCCGAACGGGGGAAGAGACCCAGTACTTC

D: TRBD2
size: many
V: TRBV3-1
J: TRBJ2-5
CDR3: CASSQNSGGRETQYF
DNA: TGTGCCAGCAGCCAAAATAGCGGGGGTAGGGAGACCCAGTACTTC

D: TRBD2
size: many
V: TRBV11-1
J: TRBJ2-7
CDR3: CASSRNSGSVSYEQYF
DNA: TGTGCCAGCAGCCGAAATAGCGGGAGTGTATCCTACGAGCAGTACTTC

D: .
size: many
V: TRBV10-3
J: TRBJ1-2
CDR3: CAISESLAPGLGYGYTF
DNA: TGTGCCATCAGTGAGTCGCTCGCTCCAGGGTTGGGCTATGGCTACACCTTC

D: .
size: once
V: TRBV27
J: TRBJ1-1
CDR3: CASNGRNTGAFF
DNA: TGTGCCAGCAATGGGAGGAACACTGGAGCTTTCTTT

D: .
size: .
V: TRBV5-1
J: TRBJ2-7
CDR3: CASSFDNSHDQYF
DNA: TGCGCCAGCAGCTTTGATAACTCCCACGACCAGTACTTC

D: .
size: many
V: TRBV18
J: TRBJ1-3
CDR3: CASSPGSGNTIYF
DNA: TGTGCCAGCTCACCAGGCTCTGGAAACACCATATATTTT

D: TRBD2
size: .
V: TRBV7-2
J: TRBJ2-3
CDR3: CASSLGPPQPGLAGGQEPPDTQYF
DNA: TGTGCCAGCAGCTTAGGTCCACCACAACCGGGACTAGCGGGGGGGCAGGAACCGCCAGATACGCAGTATTTT

D: .
size: many
V: TRBV10-2
J: TRBJ1-2
CDR3: CASSESQRPPYGYTF
DNA: TGCGCCAGCAGTGAGTCTCAACGGCCTCCCTATGGCTACACCTTC

D: .
size: .
V: TRBV13
J: TRBJ1-3
CDR3: CASYAVSGNTIYF
DNA: TGTGCTAGTTATGCCGTCTCTGGAAACACCATATATTTT